Listed below are T cell receptor beta chains from one sample, sequenced in a study of blood T cell repertoires in COVID-19. Sequencing used immunoSEQ multiplex PCR; TCRdb keeps in-frame clones, though not all of them. The table includes under 500,000 clones, around nine tenths detected once. The material sequenced was PBMCs or T cells enriched from blood (not recorded which). The receptor set was obtained from a woman aged 18 to 35 with acute COVID-19. The CDR3 runs from the conserved cysteine through the conserved F or W. Each record gives: V gene, D gene, J gene, clone size, CDR3 protein, CDR3 DNA. D genes are given only for firm matches. Clone size is given for some rows only: seen once, a few or many times, or a class if the clone is expanded.

v_gene: TRBV27
d_gene: NA
j_gene: TRBJ2-7
abundance: NA
CDR3aa: CASSRLGTGDIYEQYF
CDR3nt: TGTGCCAGCAGCAGATTGGGAACAGGCGATATTTACGAGCAGTACTTC

v_gene: TRBV9
d_gene: TRBD1
j_gene: TRBJ1-2
abundance: NA
CDR3aa: CASSQGAYGYTF
CDR3nt: TGTGCCAGCTCTCAGGGGGCCTATGGCTACACCTTC

v_gene: TRBV28
d_gene: TRBD2
j_gene: TRBJ2-1
abundance: NA
CDR3aa: CASSLYGASGINEQFF
CDR3nt: TGTGCCAGCAGTTTATACGGGGCTAGCGGGATTAATGAGCAGTTCTTC

v_gene: TRBV14
d_gene: NA
j_gene: TRBJ2-7
abundance: NA
CDR3aa: CASSQVVARTGSYEQYF
CDR3nt: TGTGCCAGCAGCCAAGTGGTAGCGAGGACTGGCTCCTACGAGCAGTACTTC

v_gene: TRBV9
d_gene: NA
j_gene: TRBJ2-7
abundance: NA
CDR3aa: CASSPGTYEQYF
CDR3nt: TGTGCCAGCTCTCCAGGGACCTACGAGCAGTACTTC

v_gene: TRBV11-2
d_gene: NA
j_gene: TRBJ2-7
abundance: NA
CDR3aa: CASSLVEAEQYF
CDR3nt: TGTGCCAGCAGCTTAGTAGAGGCAGAGCAGTACTTC

v_gene: TRBV18
d_gene: NA
j_gene: TRBJ1-1
abundance: NA
CDR3aa: CASSPSVTYTEAFF
CDR3nt: TGTGCCAGCTCACCATCGGTCACCTACACTGAAGCTTTCTTT

v_gene: TRBV27
d_gene: TRBD1
j_gene: TRBJ2-2
abundance: NA
CDR3aa: CASGRQGSTGELFF
CDR3nt: TGTGCCAGCGGTCGACAGGGCTCGACCGGGGAGCTGTTTTTT

v_gene: TRBV27
d_gene: TRBD2
j_gene: TRBJ2-7
abundance: NA
CDR3aa: CASSLLGGLLHEQYF
CDR3nt: TGTGCCAGCAGTTTACTGGGAGGGTTGTTGCACGAGCAGTACTTC

v_gene: TRBV2
d_gene: NA
j_gene: TRBJ1-5
abundance: NA
CDR3aa: CASSEARQAPTQHF
CDR3nt: TGTGCCAGCAGTGAAGCGCGACAGGCGCCGACCCAGCATTTT

v_gene: TRBV4-1
d_gene: TRBD1
j_gene: TRBJ1-1
abundance: NA
CDR3aa: CASGDRAKGTEAFF
CDR3nt: TGCGCCAGCGGAGACAGGGCCAAAGGGACTGAAGCTTTCTTT

v_gene: TRBV11-2
d_gene: TRBD2
j_gene: TRBJ2-5
abundance: once
CDR3aa: CASSLKLAGVVETQYF
CDR3nt: TGTGCCAGCAGCTTAAAACTAGCGGGGGTTGTGGAGACCCAGTACTTC

v_gene: TRBV6-2/TRBV6-3
d_gene: TRBD2
j_gene: TRBJ2-7
abundance: NA
CDR3aa: CASSRPGLDNWEQYF
CDR3nt: TGTGCCAGCAGCCGACCGGGACTAGATAATTGGGAGCAGTACTTC

v_gene: TRBV7-3
d_gene: NA
j_gene: TRBJ2-5
abundance: NA
CDR3aa: CASSPTSQETQYF
CDR3nt: TGTGCCAGCAGCCCTACTTCCCAAGAGACCCAGTACTTC

v_gene: TRBV3-1/TRBV3-2
d_gene: NA
j_gene: TRBJ1-4
abundance: NA
CDR3aa: CASSQDVEKLFF
CDR3nt: TGTGCCAGCAGCCAAGACGTTGAAAAACTGTTTTTT

v_gene: TRBV27
d_gene: TRBD1
j_gene: TRBJ1-3
abundance: NA
CDR3aa: CASSHKGTGRSIAGNTIYF
CDR3nt: TGTGCCAGCAGCCACAAGGGGACAGGGAGAAGTATCGCTGGAAACACCATATATTTT

v_gene: TRBV6-2/TRBV6-3
d_gene: TRBD1
j_gene: TRBJ1-2
abundance: few
CDR3aa: CASSLDRVGYTF
CDR3nt: TGTGCCAGCAGTCTCGACAGGGTTGGCTACACCTTC

v_gene: TRBV30
d_gene: TRBD2
j_gene: TRBJ2-1
abundance: NA
CDR3aa: CAWSVRLAGDEQFF
CDR3nt: TGTGCCTGGAGTGTACGACTAGCGGGAGATGAGCAGTTCTTC

v_gene: TRBV5-4
d_gene: TRBD1
j_gene: TRBJ1-2
abundance: NA
CDR3aa: CASGLGSGQGKYGYTF
CDR3nt: TGTGCCAGCGGATTGGGGAGTGGACAGGGGAAATATGGCTACACCTTC

v_gene: TRBV18
d_gene: NA
j_gene: TRBJ1-5
abundance: NA
CDR3aa: CASSSGGLSNQPQHF
CDR3nt: TGTGCCAGCTCATCGGGGGGGTTGAGCAATCAGCCCCAGCATTTT

v_gene: TRBV7-6
d_gene: NA
j_gene: TRBJ2-7
abundance: NA
CDR3aa: CASSLRGQGYEQYF
CDR3nt: TGTGCCAGCAGCTTAAGGGGACAAGGCTACGAGCAGTACTTC

v_gene: TRBV5-4
d_gene: NA
j_gene: TRBJ2-5
abundance: NA
CDR3aa: CASSFLETQYF
CDR3nt: TGTGCCAGCAGCTTCCTAGAGACCCAGTACTTC

v_gene: TRBV5-1
d_gene: NA
j_gene: TRBJ2-1
abundance: NA
CDR3aa: CASNSGHQSSYNEQFF
CDR3nt: TGCGCCAGCAACTCCGGACACCAGAGCTCCTACAATGAGCAGTTCTTC

v_gene: TRBV4-1
d_gene: TRBD1
j_gene: TRBJ2-5
abundance: NA
CDR3aa: CASSQGRGGSETQYF
CDR3nt: TGCGCCAGCAGCCAAGGTCGAGGGGGCTCGGAGACCCAGTACTTC

v_gene: TRBV27
d_gene: TRBD1
j_gene: TRBJ1-1
abundance: NA
CDR3aa: CASSIGQGPTEAFF
CDR3nt: TGTGCCAGCAGTATCGGACAGGGGCCCACTGAAGCTTTCTTT

v_gene: TRBV27
d_gene: NA
j_gene: TRBJ1-4
abundance: NA
CDR3aa: CASSFTGRTNEKLFF
CDR3nt: TGTGCCAGCAGTTTTACAGGGCGTACTAATGAAAAACTGTTTTTT

v_gene: TRBV7-9
d_gene: TRBD1
j_gene: TRBJ2-7
abundance: once
CDR3aa: CASSRTGGPYEQYF
CDR3nt: TGTGCCAGCAGCCGGACAGGGGGTCCCTACGAGCAGTACTTC

v_gene: TRBV19
d_gene: TRBD1
j_gene: TRBJ1-1
abundance: once
CDR3aa: CASSTGTGGKGTEAFF
CDR3nt: TGTGCCAGTAGTACCGGGACAGGGGGCAAAGGAACTGAAGCTTTCTTT

v_gene: TRBV12-3/TRBV12-4
d_gene: NA
j_gene: TRBJ2-2
abundance: NA
CDR3aa: CASSDKTTGELFF
CDR3nt: TGTGCCAGCAGCGACAAGACCACCGGGGAGCTGTTTTTT

v_gene: TRBV27
d_gene: TRBD2
j_gene: TRBJ2-7
abundance: NA
CDR3aa: CASSWTSGSHEQYF
CDR3nt: TGTGCCAGCAGCTGGACTAGCGGGAGTCACGAGCAGTACTTC

v_gene: TRBV12-2
d_gene: NA
j_gene: TRBJ1-5
abundance: NA
CDR3aa: CASRQGVGNQPQHF
CDR3nt: TGTGCAAGTCGGCAGGGTGTAGGCAATCAGCCCCAGCATTTT

v_gene: TRBV10-3
d_gene: NA
j_gene: TRBJ2-1
abundance: NA
CDR3aa: CAISDSSYNEQFF
CDR3nt: TGTGCCATCAGCGACTCCTCCTACAATGAGCAGTTCTTC

v_gene: TRBV3-1/TRBV3-2
d_gene: TRBD2
j_gene: TRBJ2-1
abundance: NA
CDR3aa: CASSQEAGGPNEQFF
CDR3nt: TGTGCCAGCAGCCAAGAGGCGGGGGGGCCCAATGAGCAGTTCTTC

v_gene: TRBV15
d_gene: TRBD1
j_gene: TRBJ1-2
abundance: NA
CDR3aa: CATSSRTGESGYTF
CDR3nt: TGTGCCACCAGCTCCCGGACAGGGGAAAGTGGCTACACCTTC

v_gene: TRBV27
d_gene: TRBD1
j_gene: TRBJ1-2
abundance: NA
CDR3aa: CASSLEPTGNYGYTF
CDR3nt: TGTGCCAGCAGCTTAGAGCCGACAGGGAATTATGGCTACACCTTC

v_gene: TRBV16
d_gene: TRBD2
j_gene: TRBJ2-7
abundance: few
CDR3aa: CASSQVGGGIDYEQYF
CDR3nt: TGTGCCAGCAGCCAAGTCGGCGGGGGGATCGACTACGAGCAGTACTTC